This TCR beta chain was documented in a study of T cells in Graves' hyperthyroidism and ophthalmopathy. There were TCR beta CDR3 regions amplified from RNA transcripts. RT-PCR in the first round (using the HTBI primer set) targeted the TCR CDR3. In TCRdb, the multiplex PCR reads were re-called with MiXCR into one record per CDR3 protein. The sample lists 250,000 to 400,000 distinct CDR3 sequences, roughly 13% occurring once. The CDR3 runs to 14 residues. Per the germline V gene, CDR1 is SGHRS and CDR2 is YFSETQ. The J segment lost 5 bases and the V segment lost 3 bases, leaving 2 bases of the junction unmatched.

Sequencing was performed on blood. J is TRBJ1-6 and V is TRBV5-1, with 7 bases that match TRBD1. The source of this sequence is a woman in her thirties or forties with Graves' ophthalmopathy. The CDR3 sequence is CASSYGQDNSPLHF. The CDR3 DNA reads TGCGCCAGCAGCTATGGACAGGATAATTCACCCCTCCACTTT.